The 10 T cell receptor beta chains below all came from one sample that was sequenced in a study of OX40 agonist ivuxolimab in advanced cancers. This table comes from immunoSEQ multiplex PCR, and its TCRdb copy is limited to in-frame clones, with some not included. This sample has some 74,000 clones, with 85% found just once. The source was CD4+ or CD8+ T cells sorted from blood, collected in a trial of the OX40 agonist ivuxolimab. These receptors all come from an adult with an advanced solid tumor such as melanoma, head and neck, liver or kidney cancer.

This clone was seen just once. J is TRBJ1-2 and V is TRBV30, with D perhaps matching TRBD1 (6 bases). The germline V gene has CDR1 GTSNPN and CDR2 SVGIG (reference sequence). The V end was cut by 2 bases, the J end by 4 bases, with 11 bases between. The CDR3 consists of 13 residues. The CDR3 region is CAWSSGVAYGYTF. In nucleotides, the CDR3 is TGTGCCTGGAGTTCAGGGGTTGCCTATGGCTACACCTTC.

This chain uses TRBV19 with TRBJ2-3, with TRBD2 identical over 7 bases. V lost 10 bases to trimming and J lost 1 base; unmatched junction nucleotides: 8. The CDR3 extends over 14 amino acids. Germline V lookup: CDR1 LNHDA, CDR2 SQIVND (reference sequence). This chain's CDR3 is CATAEAGGTDTQYF. The CDR3 DNA is TGTGCCACCGCGGAGGCGGGGGGCACAGATACGCAGTATTTT.

Concerning this clone: This same CDR3 is encoded by further DNA sequences in the sample. V gene TRBV5-4 combines with J gene TRBJ2-5; D is tentatively TRBD1 or TRBD2 (5 bases each). The V end was cut by 4 bases, the J end by 2 bases, with 12 bases between. CDR3 length equals 14 residues. Looked up from germline, CDR1 is SGHNT and CDR2 is YYREEE (reference sequence). CDR3 loop: CASSLGTEQETQYF. In nucleotides, the CDR3 is TGTGCCAGCAGCCTCGGGACGGAGCAAGAGACCCAGTACTTC.

The J gene is TRBJ2-1, the V gene TRBV19; tentative D call: TRBD1 (6 bases). The CDR3 sequence is 14 residues long. The ends were cut back, 7 bases at V and 0 bases at J, with 10 bases in the middle. In germline, CDR1 is LNHDA, CDR2 SQIVND (reference sequence). CDR3 amino acids: CASMRQDSYNEQFF. As DNA, the CDR3 is TGTGCCAGTATGCGACAGGACTCCTACAATGAGCAGTTCTTC.

The chain couples TRBV5-1 to TRBJ1-6, with TRBD1 as a possible D gene (6 bases). V dropped 1 base and J dropped 10 bases, with 15 bases sitting between them. Germline V gives CDR1 SGHRS, CDR2 YFSETQ. There are 15 residues in the CDR3. The CDR3 is CASSLMGAVGSPLHF. In DNA, the CDR3 is TGCGCCAGCAGCTTGATGGGGGCGGTCGGATCACCCCTCCACTTT. The entire variable domain, with the rest obtained from reference TRBV5-1 and TRBJ1-6, is as follows: KAGVTQTPRYLIKTRGQQVTLSCSPISGHRSVSWYQQTPGQGLQFLFEYFSETQRNKGNFPGRFSGRQFSNSRSEMNVSTLELGDSALYLCASSLMGAVGSPLHFGNGTRLTVT.

This clone was counted only a few times. The chain carries TRBV2 and TRBJ2-5; D tentatively reads TRBD1 or TRBD2 (7 bases each). The CDR3 totals 14 residues. Germline CDR1 reads SNHLY; CDR2 reads FYNNEI. Trimming removed 4 bases from V and 7 bases from J, with 16 bases in between. The CDR3 loop is CASSGSGGRGTQYF. CDR3 sequence (DNA): TGTGCCAGCAGTGGGTCAGGGGGGAGGGGGACCCAGTACTTC.

The chain couples TRBV6-6 to TRBJ1-5; TRBD1 might be the D (5 bases). Germline CDR1 MNHNY, CDR2 SVGAGI (reference sequence). V lost 3 bases to trimming and J lost 3 bases, with 9 bases between them. The length of the CDR3 is 14 residues. This CDR3 is CASSYQGLNQPQHF. The CDR3, as DNA: TGTGCCAGCAGTTATCAGGGACTCAATCAGCCCCAGCATTTT.

This chain connects TRBV6-1 to TRBJ1-1, with D hard to call. This CDR3 spans 15 amino acids. V lost 5 bases, J lost 2 bases, and 15 bases lay in between. CDR1 is MNHNS and CDR2 is SASEGT in the germline V gene. The DNA for the CDR3 is TGTGCCAGCAGTTCATTGGACGGTCTTAACACTGAAGCTTTCTTT. This gives the protein CASSSLDGLNTEAFF.

V and J are TRBV30 and TRBJ1-5; 9 nucleotides line up with TRBD1. CDR1 GTSNPN and CDR2 SVGIG come from the germline V gene (reference sequence). V was clipped by 3 bases and J by 4 bases; unmatched bases: 7. This CDR3 contains 15 residues. The CDR3 nucleotides are TGTGCCTGGAGCACCGGGACAGGGTTAAATCAGCCCCAGCATTTT. Protein product: CAWSTGTGLNQPQHF.

The chain recombines TRBV5-6 with TRBJ2-3; 7 bases match TRBD1. Trimming cost V 3 bases and J 6 bases; bases outside gene matches: 13. From germline, CDR1 is SGHDT and CDR2 YYEEEE. The CDR3 consists of 16 residues. The CDR3 loop reads CASSSVTGAARDTQYF. The DNA of the CDR3 is TGTGCCAGCAGCTCCGTCACAGGGGCTGCTCGGGATACGCAGTATTTT.